The 14 T cell receptor beta chains reported below all come from one sample, sequenced in a study of early T cells in non-severe SARS-CoV-2 infection. MiXCR was run by TCRdb on the 5' RACE reads, yielding one entry per CDR3 protein. Among roughly 71,000 distinct CDR3 sequences listed, about 13% were seen once. Sequences were obtained from whole blood. Receptor source: an adult who was a healthcare worker with PCR-confirmed SARS-CoV-2 infection or an uninfected control (not recorded which).

The chain links TRBV28 to TRBJ2-5; the D gene is possibly TRBD2 (5 bases). V lost 2 bases and J 5 bases, leaving 12 bases between the germline ends. The CDR3 is 14 amino acids. The V gene's germline CDR1 is MDHEN and CDR2 SYDVKM. CDR3 sequence: CASSLGLYRETQYF. As DNA, the CDR3 is TGTGCCAGCAGTTTAGGACTGTATAGGGAGACCCAGTACTTC.

Many counts were recorded for this clonotype. The CDR3, as DNA: TGTGCCAGCAGCTTAATAGAGAACACTGAAGCTTTCTTT. Translation: CASSLIENTEAFF. This sequence joins TRBV7-9 and TRBJ1-1; D uncertain. This CDR3 is 13 amino acids long. Looked up from germline, CDR1 is SEHNR and CDR2 is FQNEAQ (reference sequence). V lost 2 bases and J lost 1, with 5 bases in between.

This rearrangement joins TRBV7-3 to TRBJ1-2; possibly TRBD1 for D (5 bases). Germline assignment: CDR1 SGHTA and CDR2 FQGTGA. V was cut by 4 bases and J by 9 bases, with 15 bases left in between. The CDR3 consists of 13 residues. This chain's CDR3 is CASSWGDGGSYTF. For the CDR3, the DNA is TGTGCCAGCAGCTGGGGGGACGGTGGAAGCTACACCTTC.

This clonotype was seen more than once but under ten times. The chain combines TRBV5-1 with TRBJ1-1; possibly TRBD1 for D (5 bases). Germline CDR1 is SGHRS and CDR2 is YFSETQ. The CDR3 runs to 15 residues. With 0 bases removed from V and 1 base from J, the gap between germline ends came to 10 bases. The CDR3 nucleotides read TGCGCCAGCAGCTTGGGGCCAGGGCAGAACACTGAAGCTTTCTTT. This sequence encodes CASSLGPGQNTEAFF.

The chain links TRBV20-1 to TRBJ2-1; D not resolved. In germline, CDR1 is DFQATT, CDR2 SNEGSKA (reference sequence). The CDR3 covers 14 residues. The V and J ends lost 0 bases and 7 bases respectively, with 13 bases between them. In DNA form, the CDR3 reads TGCAGTGCTAGAGAGCCCCTCGGCGGAAATGAGCAGTTCTTC. It codes for CSAREPLGGNEQFF.

This clonotype occurred many times. CDR3: CASSPSGTGRRTDTQYF. CDR3 sequence (DNA): TGTGCCAGCAGTCCTTCCGGGACGGGGAGGCGCACAGATACGCAGTATTTT. The chain is built from TRBV6-6 and TRBJ2-3; maybe TRBD2 (6 bases). The V gene lost 5 bases and the J gene lost 1 base, with 19 bases spanning the gap. CDR3 length: 17 residues. The germline CDR1 and CDR2 sequences are MNHNY and SVGAGI (reference sequence).

This clonotype has only one observation. The gene calls are TRBV10-3 and TRBJ2-7, with D tentatively TRBD1 or TRBD2 (5 bases each). This CDR3 region has 14 residues. V gave up 2 bases and J gave up 4 bases, with 12 bases separating them. Germline lookup yields CDR1 ENHRY and CDR2 SYGVKD. The CDR3 sequence: CAISELGAKYEQYF. The CDR3 DNA sequence: TGTGCCATCAGTGAGCTCGGGGCGAAATACGAGCAGTACTTC.

The CDR3 nucleotides read TGTGCCAGCAGTGAAACCCCCCGGTCCACAGATACGCAGTATTTT. Amino acid sequence: CASSETPRSTDTQYF. The rearrangement uses TRBV6-1 and TRBJ2-3, with D unresolved. Trimming left V 2 bases short and J 2 bases short, with 11 bases between. Germline V gives CDR1 MNHNS, CDR2 SASEGT. The CDR3 sequence is 15 residues long.

This rearrangement joins TRBV18 to TRBJ1-4; TRBD1 is a possible D gene (5 bases). This CDR3 comprises 14 residues. Per the germline V gene, CDR1 is KGHSH and CDR2 is LQKENI. Deletions cut 4 bases from V and 6 bases from J, with 12 bases between. CDR3 in DNA: TGTGCCAGCTCACAGCCGGGACTAGATGAAAAACTGTTTTTT. It encodes CASSQPGLDEKLFF.

There are many counts of this clonotype. The chain combines TRBV29-1 with TRBJ2-5; 7 bases align to TRBD1. This CDR3 spans 14 amino acids. The germline V gene encodes CDR1 SQVTM and CDR2 ANQGSEA. Trimming cost V 5 bases and J 7 bases; bases outside gene matches: 13. Here the CDR3 DNA reads TGCAGCGTTCCCAGGACAGGTTTGACGGGGACCCAGTACTTC. It yields the protein CSVPRTGLTGTQYF.

The J gene is TRBJ1-1, the V gene TRBV12-3 or TRBV12-4; possible D gene TRBD1, 6 bases. This CDR3 is built from 16 residues. The germline V and J ends were trimmed by 6 bases and 2 bases, with 19 bases remaining between them. The CDR3 nucleotides read TGTGCCAGCAGCTCTCCTGGGACACTCAGAAACACTGAAGCTTTCTTT. Translated: CASSSPGTLRNTEAFF.

There are many counts of this clonotype. The J gene is TRBJ2-7, the V gene TRBV29-1; TRBD1 matches at 8 bases. The CDR3 totals 15 residues. From germline, CDR1 is SQVTM and CDR2 ANQGSEA. The V gene end was trimmed by 6 bases and the J gene end by 8 bases; junction bases not matched to a gene: 18. CDR3 protein: CSVEGTGTGSLKQYF. The CDR3 DNA sequence: TGCAGCGTGGAGGGGACAGGTACGGGATCTTTAAAGCAGTACTTC.

In this sample, this clonotype turned up many times. The genes are TRBV29-1 and TRBJ1-1; no firm D call. The V end was cut by 2 bases, the J end by 6 bases, with 13 bases between. This CDR3 has 13 residues. From germline, CDR1 is SQVTM and CDR2 ANQGSEA. The CDR3 DNA follows: TGCAGCGTTGAAAGGAAGGGTCGCGCTGAAGCTTTCTTT. This encodes CSVERKGRAEAFF.

This clonotype was detected many times. V is TRBV29-1 and J is TRBJ2-2; TRBD1 aligns across 9 bases. Unmatched junction bases numbered 3, after V lost 3 bases and J lost 7 bases. Germline lookup yields CDR1 SQVTM and CDR2 ANQGSEA. The CDR3 has 13 residues. The CDR3 protein is CSVDGTGIGELFF. The CDR3 region has the DNA TGCAGCGTTGATGGGACAGGGATCGGGGAGCTGTTTTTT.